One sample yielded the 20 T cell receptor beta chains listed below, sequenced in a study of CD8+ T cells in alopecia areata. cDNA reverse transcribed from extracted RNA served as the sequencing template. Assay used: immunoSEQ multiplex PCR; TCRdb lists only in-frame clones, some missing. The sample includes about 140,000 clones, 75% to 85% of them seen just once. Specified treatment: oral pan-JAK inhibitor, 5-10 mg twice daily. The sequencing used CD8+ T cells sorted from blood, collected at week 4, from a patient treated with tofacitinib. These TCRs come from a human donor with alopecia areata.

Turning to this clone: One end of the junction fails to match germline, which may point to a read error. Different DNA sequences within this sample yield the same CDR3. This sequence joins TRBV29-1 and TRBJ2-1; the match to TRBD2 covers 8 bases. This CDR3 contains 14 residues. Germline values: CDR1 SQVTM, CDR2 ANQGSEA. CDR3 residues: CSVEAAGGAREQFF. The DNA of the CDR3 is TGCAGCGTTGAAGCAGCCGGGGGGGCACGCGAGCAATTCTTC.

This chain uses TRBV27 with TRBJ1-4; possible D gene TRBD1, 5 bases. The CDR3 consists of 16 residues. V was shortened by 0 bases and J by 4 bases, with 12 bases between the two germline ends. Germline loops: CDR1 MNHEY, CDR2 SMNVEV (reference sequence). CDR3 sequence (DNA): TGTGCCAGCAGTTTATCTCGGGACTCTTATAATGAAAAACTGTTTTTT. Its translation is CASSLSRDSYNEKLFF.

The chain is built from TRBV7-2 and TRBJ1-1; no clear D gene. CDR1 and CDR2 (germline): SGHTA, FQGNSA. The CDR3 contains 13 residues. V dropped 1 base and J dropped 11 bases, with 14 bases sitting between them. CDR3 amino acids: CASSLDVVARAFF. CDR3 nucleotide sequence: TGTGCCAGCAGCTTAGATGTGGTAGCAAGGGCTTTCTTT.

V gene TRBV5-1 combines with J gene TRBJ1-1, with 7 nucleotides matching TRBD1. Per the germline V gene, CDR1 is SGHRS and CDR2 is YFSETQ. The ends lost 1 base at V and 0 bases at J; junction bases unmatched: 3. This CDR3 is 15 amino acids long. Written as DNA, the CDR3 is TGCGCCAGCAGCTTGACAGGGGCCCTGAACACTGAAGCTTTCTTT. Its translation is CASSLTGALNTEAFF.

This chain's CDR3 is CASSHNNRGPYEQYF. DNA for the CDR3: TGTGCCAGCAGCCATAATAACAGGGGACCCTACGAGCAGTACTTC. The chain uses TRBV7-2 and TRBJ2-7, with TRBD1 identical over 7 bases. The CDR3 has 15 amino acids. Germline V gene data show CDR1 as SGHTA and CDR2 as FQGNSA. V lost 5 bases to trimming and J lost 2 bases; unmatched junction nucleotides: 9. Variable domain in full (rest from reference TRBV7-2 and TRBJ2-7): GAGVSQSPSNKVTEKGKDVELRCDPISGHTALYWYRQSLGQGLEFLIYFQGNSAPDKSGLPSDRFSAERTGGSVSTLTIQRTQQEDSAVYLCASSHNNRGPYEQYFGPGTRLTVT.

The chain carries TRBV29-1 and TRBJ2-7; D remains unclear. CDR3 size: 13 residues. The germline V gene encodes CDR1 SQVTM and CDR2 ANQGSEA. Trimming pared 4 bases from V and 0 bases from J, leaving 10 bases between. The CDR3 region has the DNA TGCAGCGTTGGAGATGGGATCTCCTACGAGCAGTACTTC. Residues: CSVGDGISYEQYF.

The chain has TRBV5-1 and TRBJ2-7; 7 positions agree with TRBD1. The CDR3 extends over 14 amino acids. Germline values: CDR1 SGHRS, CDR2 YFSETQ. The J segment lost 1 base and the V segment lost 3 bases, leaving 4 bases of the junction unmatched. This CDR3 reads CASSYGTASYEQYF. Here the CDR3 DNA reads TGCGCCAGCAGCTACGGGACAGCTTCCTACGAGCAGTACTTC.

The gene calls are TRBV5-1 and TRBJ2-7; D gene ambiguous. V shed 4 bases and J shed 6 bases, with 14 bases lying between them. The CDR3 runs 13 residues. Germline CDR1 and CDR2: SGHRS and YFSETQ. The CDR3 reads CASSTTPSGEQYF. DNA of the CDR3: TGCGCCAGCAGCACCACACCTTCAGGCGAGCAGTACTTC.

This clone is a singleton in its sample. The rearrangement links TRBV27 to TRBJ2-1; TRBD1 matches 8 bases. The CDR3 contains 11 residues. Germline assignment: CDR1 MNHEY and CDR2 SMNVEV (reference sequence). The V and J ends lost 9 bases and 8 bases, in that order; junction bases with no gene match: 3. The CDR3 region is CARTGAHEQFF. CDR3 DNA sequence: TGTGCCAGGACAGGGGCGCATGAGCAGTTCTTC.

CDR3 sequence (DNA): TGTGCCAGCAGTGAAGACGGGGGCGAGTACGAGCAGTACTTC. Amino acids: CASSEDGGEYEQYF. The chain uses TRBV2 and TRBJ2-7; tentatively, D is TRBD1 or TRBD2 (6 bases each). There are 14 residues in the CDR3. Germline V gene sequence: CDR1 SNHLY, CDR2 FYNNEI. V lost 1 base to trimming and J lost 4 bases, with 11 bases between them.

This CDR3 reads CASSPDTLGTEAFF. In DNA form, the CDR3 reads TGTGCCAGCAGCCCCGACACCCTGGGCACTGAAGCTTTCTTT. The rearrangement links TRBV7-8 to TRBJ1-1; D not resolved. The CDR3 length is 14 residues. The V and J ends lost 5 bases and 4 bases respectively, with 14 bases between them. The germline V gene has CDR1 SGHVS and CDR2 FQNEAQ.

This clone turned up a few times. This chain joins TRBV2 and TRBJ2-3; D remains unclear. The ends were cut back, 4 bases at V and 0 bases at J, with 11 bases in the middle. Germline-derived CDR1 and CDR2 are SNHLY and FYNNEI. The CDR3 sequence is 15 residues long. The CDR3 sequence is CASSVMDLSTDTQYF. The CDR3 nucleotides read TGTGCCAGCAGTGTTATGGACCTAAGCACAGATACGCAGTATTTT.

The CDR3 reads CASSPTSGGYNEQFF. The CDR3 bases are TGTGCCAGCAGTCCCACTAGCGGGGGTTACAATGAGCAGTTCTTC. This chain joins TRBV6-5 and TRBJ2-1, with 11 bases that match TRBD2. The V and J ends lost 5 bases and 4 bases, in that order; junction bases with no gene match: 4. In germline, CDR1 is MNHEY, CDR2 SVGAGI. The CDR3 runs to 15 residues.

This sequence joins TRBV5-6 and TRBJ1-6; perhaps TRBD1 as D (5 bases). The CDR3 is 14 residues long. Per germline, CDR1 SGHDT and CDR2 YYEEEE. The V gene lost 1 base and the J gene lost 10 bases, with 12 bases spanning the gap. In DNA form, the CDR3 reads TGTGCCAGCAGCTTGTCGCAGGGCCTCTCACCCCTCCACTTT. Translation: CASSLSQGLSPLHF.

This clone was counted between two and nine times. The V gene is TRBV28, the J gene TRBJ2-7, with D tentatively TRBD1 (6 bases). Germline assignment: CDR1 MDHEN and CDR2 SYDVKM. This CDR3 spans 15 amino acids. The V and J ends lost 5 bases and 0 bases respectively, with 14 bases between them. In DNA, the CDR3 is TGTGCCAGCAGTCCCGGGACACTTAGCTCCTACGAGCAGTACTTC. It specifies CASSPGTLSSYEQYF. The complete variable domain, with remaining parts taken from reference TRBV28 and TRBJ2-7, reads DVKVTQSSRYLVKRTGEKVFLECVQDMDHENMFWYRQDPGLGLRLIYFSYDVKMKEKGDIPEGYSVSREKKERFSLILESASTNQTSMYLCASSPGTLSSYEQYFGPGTRLTVT.

The chain joins TRBV7-2 to TRBJ2-7; D perhaps matches TRBD1 (5 bases). CDR1 and CDR2 (germline): SGHTA, FQGNSA. V lost 3 bases, J lost 4 bases, and 16 bases lay in between. CDR3 length equals 15 residues. The CDR3 coding sequence is TGTGCCAGCAGCTTCGCTGATGGCAGGGTGTACGAGCAGTACTTC. Its protein is CASSFADGRVYEQYF. Based on the CDR3 plus reference TRBV7-2 and TRBJ2-7, the full variable domain is GAGVSQSPSNKVTEKGKDVELRCDPISGHTALYWYRQSLGQGLEFLIYFQGNSAPDKSGLPSDRFSAERTGGSVSTLTIQRTQQEDSAVYLCASSFADGRVYEQYFGPGTRLTVT.

This chain connects TRBV27 to TRBJ2-2; D possibly corresponds to TRBD1 (6 bases). CDR3 length: 14 residues. The V end was cut by 5 bases, the J end by 5 bases, with 12 bases between. Looked up from germline, CDR1 is MNHEY and CDR2 is SMNVEV (reference sequence). CDR3 in amino acids: CASSPYRETGELFF. The CDR3 DNA is TGTGCCAGCAGTCCCTACAGGGAAACCGGGGAGCTGTTTTTT.

This clone was counted between two and nine times. At one end, the junction sequence differs from germline, possibly due to a read error. The CDR3 nucleotides are TGTGCCAGCAGTTACTCCCGACTAGCGGGGGAGCTGTTCTTC. Residues: CASSYSRLAGELFF. V is TRBV6-5 and J is TRBJ2-1, with TRBD2 identical over 12 bases. The CDR3 sequence is 14 residues long. Germline-derived CDR1 and CDR2 are MNHEY and SVGAGI.

V is TRBV29-1 and J is TRBJ1-5; 9 bases fit TRBD1. The CDR3 loop spans 12 amino acids. Per the germline V gene, CDR1 is SQVTM and CDR2 is ANQGSEA. V shed 5 bases, J shed 5 bases, and the junction held 1 base outside the gene matches. The CDR3 DNA follows: TGCAGCGTTCGGACAGGGGATCAGCCCCAGCATTTT. Protein: CSVRTGDQPQHF.

The rearrangement links TRBV7-9 to TRBJ2-3, with D unclear. This CDR3 is built from 13 residues. The V and J ends lost 5 bases and 2 bases respectively, with 8 bases between them. CDR1 and CDR2 (germline): SEHNR, FQNEAQ (reference sequence). Here the CDR3 reads CASSAANTDTQYF. The CDR3 nucleotides are TGTGCCAGCAGCGCCGCTAACACAGATACGCAGTATTTT. The full variable domain, its missing parts supplied by reference TRBV7-9 and TRBJ2-3, is DTGVSQNPRHKITKRGQNVTFRCDPISEHNRLYWYRQTLGQGPEFLTYFQNEAQLEKSRLLSDRFSAERPKGSFSTLEIQRTEQGDSAMYLCASSAANTDTQYFGPGTRLTVL.